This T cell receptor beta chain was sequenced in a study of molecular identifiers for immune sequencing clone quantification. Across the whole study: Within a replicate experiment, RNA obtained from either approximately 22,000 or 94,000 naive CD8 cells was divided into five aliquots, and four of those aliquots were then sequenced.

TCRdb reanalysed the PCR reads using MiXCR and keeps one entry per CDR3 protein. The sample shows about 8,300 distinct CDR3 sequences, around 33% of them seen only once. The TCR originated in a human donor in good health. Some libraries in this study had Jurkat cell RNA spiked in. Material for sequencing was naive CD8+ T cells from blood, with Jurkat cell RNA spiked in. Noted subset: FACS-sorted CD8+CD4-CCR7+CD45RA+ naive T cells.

In DNA form, the CDR3 reads TGTGCCAGCAGTGATATAGGGGGCAAAAACATTCAGTACTTC. This sequence encodes CASSDIGGKNIQYF. V usage is TRBV6-1 and J usage is TRBJ2-4; the D gene is possibly TRBD1 (6 bases). The CDR3 is 14 amino acids. Germline V gene sequence: CDR1 MNHNS, CDR2 SASEGT. Trimming left V 3 bases short and J 3 bases short, with 9 bases between.